Listed below are T cell receptor beta chains from one sample, sequenced in a study of somatic mutations in cytotoxic T cells in rheumatoid arthritis. Generated by immunoSEQ multiplex PCR, the TCRdb table keeps only in-frame clones and is missing some. The table has fewer than 8,500 clones, 75% seen once. Sequenced input: CD8+ T cells sorted from blood. The source is an adult with rheumatoid arthritis. CDR3s include the opening cysteine and the closing phenylalanine or tryptophan. The order of the fields is V gene, D gene, J gene, clone size, CDR3 DNA, CDR3 protein. A D gene is named only where the DNA matches it firmly. Where a row states a size, it is once, few, many or the class of an expanded clone; other rows omit it.

TRBV5-4	TRBD2	TRBJ2-1	once	TGTGCCAGCAGCTCCCGGGGGGCCTACAATGAGCAGTTCTTC	CASSSRGAYNEQFF
TRBV11-2	TRBD1	TRBJ1-1	medium-sized	TGTGCCAGCAGCTTAACCGGGACAGGGACCACTGAAGCTTTCTTT	CASSLTGTGTTEAFF
TRBV30	.	TRBJ1-1	.	TGTGCCTGGAGTGTACTTAAGGGGTACACTGAAGCTTTCTTT	CAWSVLKGYTEAFF
TRBV6-4	TRBD1	TRBJ2-6	once	TGTGCCAGCAGTCCTGGGACAGGGGGCTCTGGGGCCAACGTCCTGACTTTC	CASSPGTGGSGANVLTF
TRBV9	.	TRBJ2-2	.	TGTGCCAGCGGTCGGGGGAACACCGGGGAGCTGTTTTTT	CASGRGNTGELFF
TRBV4-2	.	TRBJ2-1	.	TGTGCCAGCAGCCAAGTGGGACTGGGAAGCTCCTACAATGAGCAGTTCTTC	CASSQVGLGSSYNEQFF
TRBV10-3	.	TRBJ2-3	.	TGTGCCATCAGTGAGACAGCATCAGATACGCAGTATTTT	CAISETASDTQYF
TRBV7-9	.	TRBJ1-2	.	TGTGCCAGCAGCTTAGCGCCCCAGGATGGCTACACCTTC	CASSLAPQDGYTF
TRBV29-1	TRBD1	TRBJ1-1	.	TGCAGCGTCCCGGGACAGATGAACACTGAAGCTTTCTTT	CSVPGQMNTEAFF
TRBV5-1	TRBD1	TRBJ1-5	medium-sized	TGCGCCAGCAGCTTGCAGGGGGGAAATCAGCCCCAGCATTTT	CASSLQGGNQPQHF
TRBV6-5	.	TRBJ2-3	.	TGTGCCAGCAGTTACGGAGGGGGCACAGATACGCAGTATTTT	CASSYGGGTDTQYF
TRBV27	.	TRBJ1-1	.	TGTGCCAGCAGTTTATCCGGGACGGCCTGGACTGAAGCTTTCTTT	CASSLSGTAWTEAFF
TRBV7-2	.	TRBJ2-1	.	TGTGCCAGCAGCGCCACGAGCTCCTACAATGAGCAGTTCTTC	CASSATSSYNEQFF
TRBV6-4	.	TRBJ2-2	.	TGTGCCAGCAGTTTAGCGCTAGCTCCCGGGGAGCTGTTTTTT	CASSLALAPGELFF
TRBV2	.	TRBJ1-3	.	TGTGCCAGCAGTCCCGGAGTCTCCCCCGGAAACACCATATATTTT	CASSPGVSPGNTIYF
TRBV10-3	TRBD1	TRBJ1-2	medium-sized	TGTGCCATCAGTGAGTCGGGGTTAACAGGGGGCGGCGGCTACACCTTC	CAISESGLTGGGGYTF
TRBV7-3	TRBD2	TRBJ2-1	few	TGTGCCAGCAGCTTAATTGCGGGGGGATCCTACAATGAGCAGTTCTTC	CASSLIAGGSYNEQFF
TRBV4-3	.	TRBJ1-5	.	TGCGCCAGCAGCCAGTCTTACGGAACTCAGTGGGAACAGCCCCAGCATTTT	CASSQSYGTQWEQPQHF
TRBV7-8	.	TRBJ2-7	few	TGTGCCAGCAGCTTAGCTTACGGGACCTACGAGCAGTACTTC	CASSLAYGTYEQYF
TRBV27	TRBD1	TRBJ1-1	few	TGTGCCAGCAGTTTCAGGGGGAGCACTGAAGCTTTCTTT	CASSFRGSTEAFF
TRBV29-1	.	TRBJ2-2	.	TGCAGCGCGTACTATACCGGGGAGCTGTTTTTT	CSAYYTGELFF
TRBV10-1	.	TRBJ1-6	.	TGCGCCAGCAGCGCCCCCCAGAGCTCCTATAATTCACCCCTCCACTTT	CASSAPQSSYNSPLHF